The 27 T cell receptor beta chains below all came from one sample that was sequenced in a study of Ad26.COV2.S vaccination and SARS-CoV-2 variants. Sequencing was performed with immunoSEQ multiplex PCR; in TCRdb, only in-frame clones are kept and a portion is missing. Altogether about 350,000 clones are present, 70% to 90% being singletons, with the ten largest covering around 3%. The treatment is: around 19 received Ad26.COV2.S at low or high dose, single or two shots; about 5 received placebo; per-sample allocation not given. Following the first vaccine or placebo injection, samples were taken on day 63. The specimen was peripheral blood, collected in a trial of Ad26.COV2.S vaccine versus placebo. All receptors come from a person between 18 and 59 years old who received the Ad26.COV2.S COVID-19 vaccine or a placebo.

The V and J genes are TRBV4-3 and TRBJ2-3, with 7 bases identical to TRBD1. The germline gives CDR1 LGHNA, CDR2 YSLEER. There are 17 residues in the CDR3. V lost 0 bases and J lost 4; bases outside the gene matches: 10. CDR3 loop: CASSQDTVRGWSDTQYF. The CDR3 region has the DNA TGCGCCAGCAGCCAAGATACCGTCAGGGGGTGGTCAGATACGCAGTATTTT.

This clone is a singleton in its sample. The V call is TRBV5-6, the J call TRBJ2-2; D is perhaps TRBD1 or TRBD2 (6 bases each). CDR3 length: 15 residues. CDR1 and CDR2 (germline): SGHDT, YYEEEE. The ends were cut back, 3 bases at V and 7 bases at J, with 16 bases in the middle. As DNA, the CDR3 is TGTGCCAGCAGCTGGGCCGGGGGCGCAATCGGGGAGCTGTTTTTT. The encoded protein is CASSWAGGAIGELFF.

The V and J genes are TRBV5-1 and TRBJ2-3, with D perhaps TRBD2 (6 bases). From germline, CDR1 is SGHRS and CDR2 YFSETQ. V was cut by 5 bases and J by 1 base, with 14 bases left in between. This CDR3 is built from 15 residues. The CDR3 loop reads CASRDRDFRTDTQYF. The CDR3 region has the DNA TGCGCCAGCAGGGACCGGGACTTTCGCACAGATACGCAGTATTTT.

The chain couples TRBV11-2 to TRBJ2-3, with TRBD2 matching over 7 bases. Germline CDR1 reads SGHAT; CDR2 reads FQNNGV. The CDR3 extends over 14 amino acids. V lost 4 bases, J lost 3 bases, and 4 bases stayed unmatched. The DNA for the CDR3 is TGTGCCAGCAGCTGGGGGGGTTCAACAGATACGCAGTATTTT. Translating it yields CASSWGGSTDTQYF.

The J gene is TRBJ2-5, the V gene TRBV6-2 or TRBV6-3, with 9 bases fitting TRBD1. CDR1 is MNHEY and CDR2 is SVGEGT in the germline V gene. There are 18 residues in the CDR3. The V gene end was trimmed by 6 bases and the J gene end by 2 bases; junction bases not matched to a gene: 16. The CDR3 coding sequence is TGTGCCAGCAGCCCCCCCGGGACAGGGATCACAAGGCAAGAGACCCAGTACTTC. It encodes CASSPPGTGITRQETQYF.

The V and J genes are TRBV5-1 and TRBJ1-1; 7 nucleotides line up with TRBD1. The CDR3 covers 16 residues. Looked up from germline, CDR1 is SGHRS and CDR2 is YFSETQ. The ends lost 7 bases at V and 4 bases at J; junction bases unmatched: 16. The CDR3 region is CASAKEGARLVTEAFF. The CDR3 DNA reads TGCGCCAGCGCCAAAGAGGGGGCAAGGTTGGTCACTGAAGCTTTCTTT.

The chain recombines TRBV7-8 with TRBJ1-1, with a weak D call TRBD1 (6 bases). Germline V lookup: CDR1 SGHVS, CDR2 FQNEAQ. V was pared by 3 bases and J by 0 bases, with 11 bases between. The CDR3 is 15 amino acids. In DNA form, the CDR3 reads TGTGCCAGCAGCTTCCGGGACACGATGAACACTGAAGCTTTCTTT. Translating gives CASSFRDTMNTEAFF.

The chain is built from TRBV28 and TRBJ1-6; 7 bases map to TRBD1. Per germline, CDR1 MDHEN and CDR2 SYDVKM. The ends lost 4 bases at V and 7 bases at J; junction bases unmatched: 7. This CDR3 region has 15 residues. Here the CDR3 DNA reads TGTGCCAGCAGTTCTACAGGGGTAGGGAATTCACCCCTCCACTTT. Translated: CASSSTGVGNSPLHF.

The J gene is TRBJ2-3, the V gene TRBV6-2 or TRBV6-3; 13 nucleotides align to TRBD2. The germline V gene has CDR1 MNHEY and CDR2 SVGEGT. Trimming removed 5 bases from V and 6 bases from J; junction bases left unmatched: 14. This CDR3 region has 18 residues. CDR3 bases: TGTGCCAGCAGTGCCCCGACTAGCGGGGGGCTAAGTACCGATACGCAGTATTTT. This gives the protein CASSAPTSGGLSTDTQYF.

CDR3 amino acids: CASSQVFSGSYEQYF. The CDR3, as DNA: TGTGCCAGCAGCCAAGTTTTTAGCGGGAGCTACGAGCAGTACTTC. This chain joins TRBV3-1 (or the pseudogene TRBV3-2) and TRBJ2-7; TRBD2 aligns across 9 bases. The V gene end was trimmed by 1 base and the J gene end by 3 bases; junction bases not matched to a gene: 4. The CDR3 sequence is 15 residues long. Germline V CDR1 and CDR2: LGHDT, YNNKEL (reference sequence).

The chain links TRBV27 to TRBJ1-4; no reliable D call. This CDR3 has 14 amino acids. Germline loops: CDR1 MNHEY, CDR2 SMNVEV (reference sequence). The V gene lost 6 bases and the J gene lost 5 bases, with 13 bases spanning the gap. DNA for the CDR3: TGTGCCAGCAGCCTGTGGCCGCTGAATGAAAAACTGTTTTTT. This encodes CASSLWPLNEKLFF.

CDR3 DNA: TGTGCCAGCAGTTACTGGGTGGCAGGGGGGAAGCAAGAGACCCAGTACTTC. This encodes CASSYWVAGGKQETQYF. The chain couples TRBV6-2 or TRBV6-3 to TRBJ2-5, with D possibly being TRBD1 (7 bases). V lost 1 base to trimming and J lost 2 bases, with 17 bases between them. Germline lookup yields CDR1 MNHEY and CDR2 SVGEGT. The CDR3 extends over 17 amino acids.

This clone was seen only once. The chain is built from TRBV24-1 and TRBJ2-1; a weak D match, TRBD2 (6 bases). With 7 bases removed from V and 4 bases from J, the gap between germline ends came to 19 bases. Looked up from germline, CDR1 is KGHDR and CDR2 is SFDVKD. CDR3 length: 16 residues. The CDR3 here is CATRGPGDGRYNEQFF. The DNA for the CDR3 is TGTGCCACCAGGGGTCCGGGGGACGGCCGTTACAATGAGCAGTTCTTC.

The chain has TRBV5-1 and TRBJ2-1, with 7 bases aligning to TRBD1. The CDR3 sequence is 16 residues long. J gave up 2 bases and V 3 bases, and 8 bases lay outside the gene matches. Germline assignment: CDR1 SGHRS and CDR2 YFSETQ. The chain's CDR3 is CASSSDRGQTYNEQFF. The CDR3 region has the DNA TGCGCCAGCAGCTCCGATAGGGGACAGACCTACAATGAGCAGTTCTTC.

The rearrangement uses TRBV5-1 and TRBJ2-2; D remains ambiguous. The CDR3 has 14 amino acids. The V end was cut by 1 base, the J end by 3 bases, with 7 bases between. Germline V gives CDR1 SGHRS, CDR2 YFSETQ. The CDR3 DNA is TGCGCCAGCAGCTTGCCCACGGACACCGGGGAGCTGTTTTTT. Its protein product is CASSLPTDTGELFF.

The V and J genes are TRBV5-1 and TRBJ2-1, with 9 bases identical to TRBD2. This CDR3 has 15 residues. CDR1 and CDR2 (germline): SGHRS, YFSETQ. The J segment lost 6 bases and the V segment lost 4 bases, leaving 8 bases of the junction unmatched. The CDR3 reads CASSVLAGSLNEQFF. CDR3 nucleotide sequence: TGCGCCAGCAGCGTCCTAGCGGGGTCCCTCAATGAGCAGTTCTTC.

This chain connects TRBV5-6 to TRBJ1-5; 8 nucleotides line up with TRBD1. This CDR3 is built from 14 residues. Germline V gene sequence: CDR1 SGHDT, CDR2 YYEEEE. With 0 bases clipped from V and 4 bases from J, the junction kept 0 bases outside the gene matches. CDR3 residues: CASSLGTGNQPQHF. The DNA for the CDR3 is TGTGCCAGCAGCTTGGGGACAGGGAATCAGCCCCAGCATTTT.

V gene TRBV10-3 combines with J gene TRBJ2-3; maybe TRBD1 (6 bases). V was pared by 8 bases and J by 5 bases, with 14 bases between. The V gene's germline CDR1 is ENHRY and CDR2 SYGVKD. The CDR3 is 13 residues long. CDR3 sequence: CAIGNRERDTQYF. CDR3 coding DNA: TGTGCCATCGGGAACAGGGAACGAGATACGCAGTATTTT.

V and J are TRBV28 and TRBJ2-3, with a tentative D call TRBD2 (6 bases). Germline V CDR1 and CDR2: MDHEN, SYDVKM. Trimming removed 6 bases from V and 0 bases from J, with 10 bases in between. The CDR3 has 14 amino acids. In DNA, the CDR3 is TGTGCCAGCAGACCCGGGACTAGCACAGATACGCAGTATTTT. This gives the protein CASRPGTSTDTQYF. Complete variable domain (other parts from reference TRBV28 and TRBJ2-3): DVKVTQSSRYLVKRTGEKVFLECVQDMDHENMFWYRQDPGLGLRLIYFSYDVKMKEKGDIPEGYSVSREKKERFSLILESASTNQTSMYLCASRPGTSTDTQYFGPGTRLTVL.

The CDR3 DNA reads as TGTGCCAGCACCCCTCGGGACAGGTGGAACACTGAAGCTTTCTTT. This gives the protein CASTPRDRWNTEAFF. V and J are TRBV7-9 and TRBJ1-1, with 8 bases matching TRBD1. The CDR3 sequence is 15 residues long. J gave up 1 base and V 7 bases, and 8 bases lay outside the gene matches. Germline CDR1 is SEHNR and CDR2 is FQNEAQ (reference sequence).

This chain joins TRBV27 and TRBJ2-6, with TRBD2 matching 8 bases. The junction had 7 bases not matched to a gene; V was cut back by 2 bases and J by 1 base. Per germline, CDR1 MNHEY and CDR2 SMNVEV (reference sequence). The CDR3 sequence is 18 residues long. The CDR3 protein is CASSLDGGRRSGANVLTF. As DNA, the CDR3 is TGTGCCAGCAGTTTAGATGGCGGGAGGCGTTCTGGGGCCAACGTCCTGACTTTC.

The gene calls are TRBV14 and TRBJ2-1, with no clear D. The ends were cut back, 4 bases at V and 8 bases at J, with 21 bases in the middle. The CDR3 consists of 16 residues. Germline lookup yields CDR1 SGHDN and CDR2 FVKESK. CDR3 DNA: TGTGCCAGCAGCCCTTGGCAGGCCCGGGTTTTTGATGAGCAGTTCTTC. Its translation: CASSPWQARVFDEQFF.

The gene calls are TRBV19 and TRBJ2-1, with unresolved D. V lost 5 bases, J lost 2 bases, and 13 bases lay in between. The CDR3 runs 15 residues. The germline gives CDR1 LNHDA, CDR2 SQIVND (reference sequence). This chain's CDR3 is CASSLWTDTYNEQFF. The CDR3 DNA follows: TGTGCCAGTAGTCTATGGACGGATACCTACAATGAGCAGTTCTTC.

The chain recombines TRBV10-1 with TRBJ1-1; D gene unclear. Trimming pared 4 bases from V and 0 bases from J, leaving 6 bases between. This CDR3 is built from 13 residues. Germline V gene data show CDR1 as WNHNN and CDR2 as SYGVQD (reference sequence). CDR3 sequence: CASSVSLNTEAFF. The CDR3 DNA reads as TGCGCCAGCAGTGTCTCCTTGAACACTGAAGCTTTCTTT.

The sample holds one count of this clone. The chain carries TRBV19 and TRBJ1-2, with D maybe TRBD1 (6 bases). The CDR3 has 14 residues. The V end lost 3 bases, the J end lost 3 bases, and 11 bases lay between the germline ends. The germline CDR1 and CDR2 sequences are LNHDA and SQIVND (reference sequence). The CDR3 loop reads CASSIQGTDYGYTF. The CDR3 nucleotides read TGTGCCAGTAGTATCCAGGGGACGGACTATGGCTACACCTTC.

The rearrangement uses TRBV5-6 and TRBJ2-7; D is ambiguous. The germline V and J ends were trimmed by 4 bases and 3 bases, with 8 bases remaining between them. Germline lookup yields CDR1 SGHDT and CDR2 YYEEEE. The CDR3 runs 12 residues. The CDR3 sequence is CASSPGHYEQYF. The CDR3 DNA is TGTGCCAGCAGCCCTGGGCACTACGAGCAGTACTTC.

The chain carries TRBV4-3 and TRBJ2-2; 11 bases line up with TRBD2. V lost 0 bases, J lost 4 bases, and 10 bases stayed unmatched. Looked up from germline, CDR1 is LGHNA and CDR2 is YSLEER. The CDR3 spans 19 residues. CDR3 sequence (DNA): TGCGCCAGCAGCCAAGAAAAGCTAGCGGGGGGCCGGGTCACCGGGGAGCTGTTTTTT. Protein: CASSQEKLAGGRVTGELFF.